The clone carrying this TCR beta chain was observed at least ten times. Its antigen is currently unknown. This sample is drawn from a study of early T cells in non-severe SARS-CoV-2 infection. About the study: Chains were unpaired, as sequencing was done on bulk RNA from unsorted whole blood. The study's findings and limits: Matching results from VDJdb favored anti-spike CD8 responses, leaving private and CD4 specificities undetected.

Germline V gives CDR1 MDHEN, CDR2 SYDVKM. V lost 6 bases to trimming and J lost 5 bases, with 14 bases between them. CDR3 length equals 13 residues. Unique molecular identifiers (one per individual cDNA molecule) were attached. TCRdb reanalysed the 5' RACE reads using MiXCR and keeps one entry per CDR3 protein. The sample comprises 50,000 to 70,000 distinct CDR3 sequences, 7.7% of which are singletons, and more than 3% rests with the top ten. The clonotype was recovered from an adult who was a healthcare worker with PCR-confirmed SARS-CoV-2 infection or an uninfected control (not recorded which). The chain joins TRBV28 to TRBJ2-7; D is perhaps TRBD1 (5 bases). Sequencing was carried out using whole blood. The CDR3 sequence is CASSDSPLNEQYF. The CDR3 DNA reads TGTGCCAGCAGCGACAGCCCATTGAACGAGCAGTACTTC.